Given below is one TCR beta chain in context. The sample belongs to a study of cytomegalovirus exposure and HLA in healthy donors. Generated by immunoSEQ multiplex PCR, the TCRdb table keeps only in-frame clones and is missing some. The sample consists of around 150,000 clones, 88% of them appearing once. CDR3 length: 13 amino acids. Trimming removed 1 base from V and 8 bases from J, with 11 bases in between. Looked up from germline, CDR1 is SGHTA and CDR2 is FQGNSA. Sequenced input: PBMCs. The TCR comes from a man younger than 35 in good health and CMV-seronegative. The chain has TRBV7-2 and TRBJ1-2; D is undetermined. The CDR3 protein is CASSLEFRRGYTF. The CDR3 DNA is TGTGCCAGCAGCTTAGAATTTCGGCGGGGCTACACCTTC.